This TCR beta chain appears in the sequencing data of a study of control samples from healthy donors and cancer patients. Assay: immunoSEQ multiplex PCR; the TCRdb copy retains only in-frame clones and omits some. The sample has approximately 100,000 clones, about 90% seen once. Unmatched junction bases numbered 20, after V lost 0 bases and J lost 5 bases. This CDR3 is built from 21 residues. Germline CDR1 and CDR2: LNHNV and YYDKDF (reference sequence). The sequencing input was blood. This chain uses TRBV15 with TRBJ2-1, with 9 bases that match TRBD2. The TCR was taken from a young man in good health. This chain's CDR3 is CATSRDLIGREGRPVDNEQFF. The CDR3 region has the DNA TGTGCCACCAGCAGAGATCTAATAGGGCGGGAGGGCCGTCCGGTCGACAATGAGCAGTTCTTC. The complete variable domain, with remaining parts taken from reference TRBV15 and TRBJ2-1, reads DAMVIQNPRYQVTQFGKPVTLSCSQTLNHNVMYWYQQKSSQAPKLLFHYYDKDFNNEADTPDNFQSRRPNTSFCFLDIRSPGLGDTAMYLCATSRDLIGREGRPVDNEQFFGPGTRLTVL.